A selection of T cell receptor beta chains follows, all from one sample in a study of shared clonotypes between healthy human individuals. Here immunoSEQ multiplex PCR was the method, and the copy in TCRdb shows in-frame clones only, minus some. The table includes 1.5 million to 2.5 million clones, around 96% detected once. Source material: naive CD8+ T cells sorted from blood. The receptors come from a man aged 18 to 30 in good health. Both conserved end residues are trimmed from each CDR3. Not all rows give a size; the values are once, few, many and, for expanded clones, a class.

J	size	V	CDR3
TRBJ1-2	.	TRBV12-5	ASGLGVAYGYT
TRBJ2-2	.	TRBV29-1	SVVIGVFGNTGELF
TRBJ1-5	.	TRBV6-6	ASSYRLEYSNQPQH
TRBJ2-7	.	TRBV9	ASSDSGRDYEQY
TRBJ2-7	.	TRBV7-2	ASSLAGEQY
TRBJ2-1	once	TRBV30	AWSALLGEQF
TRBJ1-2	.	TRBV9	ASSGLDGGYT
TRBJ1-2	.	TRBV13	ASSPIPSDGYT
TRBJ2-2	.	TRBV6-5	ASSYSSMNTGELF
TRBJ2-2	.	TRBV27	ASRQTGVGTGELF
TRBJ2-7	.	TRBV9	ASSGNPGLGVSHEQY
TRBJ2-1	.	TRBV6-5	ASSYGTNEQF
TRBJ2-1	.	TRBV27	ASSLGHNEQF
TRBJ1-4	.	TRBV7-2	ASSLDGRLMPELF
TRBJ1-4	.	TRBV19	ASSAGTWGAATNEKLF
TRBJ2-2	once	TRBV10-3	AISESDRITGELF
TRBJ2-7	.	TRBV27	ASSSRQGASYEQY
TRBJ1-1	once	TRBV28	ASSLFFRGTEAF
TRBJ2-2	.	TRBV6-4	ASSSAMVRGAGELF
TRBJ2-7	.	TRBV10-3	AISPVAGGPHEQY
TRBJ2-5	once	TRBV4-1	ASSQDHRGEQETQY
TRBJ1-4	.	TRBV4-3	ASSQGLGQGNEKLF
TRBJ2-7	.	TRBV11-2	ASSFSQGYEQY
TRBJ2-7	.	TRBV29-1	SVEDRGTYEQY
TRBJ1-6	.	TRBV27	ASSPPGLEGPLH
TRBJ2-4	.	TRBV2	ASSDLAGGTKNIQY